This T cell receptor (beta chain) derives from a study of cytomegalovirus exposure and HLA in healthy donors. Whole-study findings and limits: Most subjects had HLA-A and HLA-B alleles reportedly predicted accurately by TCR beta sequences.

With respect to this clone: Its antigen remains unknown.

The PCR contained 60 Vbeta and 13 Jbeta primers. The assay was immunoSEQ multiplex PCR, and TCRdb's table has in-frame clones only and misses some. The table includes 100,000 to 150,000 clones, around 76% detected once. This CDR3 is built from 13 residues. Trimming pared 4 bases from V and 6 bases from J, leaving 12 bases between. Germline values: CDR1 SGHDN, CDR2 FVKESK. The clonotype comes from a woman aged 55-75 years in good health and CMV-seropositive. V and J are TRBV14 and TRBJ1-2; possible D gene TRBD1, 6 bases. The specimen was PBMCs. CDR3 protein: CASSPRTVDGYTF. The CDR3 DNA follows: TGTGCCAGCAGCCCCAGGACAGTGGATGGCTACACCTTC.